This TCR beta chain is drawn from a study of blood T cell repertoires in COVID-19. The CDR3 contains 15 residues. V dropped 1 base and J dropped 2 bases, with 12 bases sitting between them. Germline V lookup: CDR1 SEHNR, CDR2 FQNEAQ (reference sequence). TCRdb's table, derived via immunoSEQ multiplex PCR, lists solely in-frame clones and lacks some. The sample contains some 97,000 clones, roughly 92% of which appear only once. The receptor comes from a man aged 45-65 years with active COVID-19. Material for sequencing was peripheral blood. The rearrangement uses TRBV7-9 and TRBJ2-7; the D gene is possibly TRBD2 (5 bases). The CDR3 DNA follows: TGTGCCAGCAGCTTAGGTTCTAGCAGGACCTACGAGCAGTACGTC. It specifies CASSLGSSRTYEQYV.